Shown below are 2 T cell receptor beta chains from a single sample sequenced in a study of T cell responses to AZD1222 COVID-19 vaccine. Some clones are missing from TCRdb's copy, which holds only in-frame ones; the method was immunoSEQ multiplex PCR. Counted here are 140,000 to 150,000 clones, approximately 91% occurring once; the ten biggest clones make up around 1.8%. Specimen: peripheral blood, collected 28 days after the second AZD1222 dose. These receptors were taken from an adult who received the AZD1222 COVID-19 vaccine.

The chain carries TRBV5-4 and TRBJ2-7, with D maybe TRBD1 (6 bases). Germline V gene lookup returns CDR1 SGHNT and CDR2 YYREEE (reference sequence). The CDR3 totals 13 residues. The ends were cut back, 4 bases at V and 3 bases at J, with 11 bases in the middle. The CDR3 region is CASSPGVSYEQYF. CDR3 nucleotide sequence: TGTGCCAGCAGCCCAGGGGTTAGCTACGAGCAGTACTTC.

The V gene is TRBV2, the J gene TRBJ1-4; D call uncertain. CDR1 and CDR2 (germline): SNHLY, FYNNEI. The V end lost 6 bases, the J end lost 8 bases, and 19 bases lay between the germline ends. The CDR3 has 15 residues. The CDR3 coding sequence is TGTGCCAGCAGCGACCACGGAGTCGGAGGGGAAAAACTGTTTTTT. It is translated as CASSDHGVGGEKLFF.